The 2 T cell receptor beta chains below all came from one sample that was sequenced in a study of cytomegalovirus exposure and HLA in healthy donors. The PCR ran on 60 Vbeta and 13 Jbeta primers. Clones were sequenced by immunoSEQ multiplex PCR, and TCRdb holds only the in-frame ones, with some missing. Of tens of thousands of clones in the sample, 55% to 70% were seen once. Sequencing input: PBMCs. All receptors derive from a boy younger than 18 in good health and CMV-seropositive.

The DNA of the CDR3 is TGTGCCACCAGCAGAGGTGGGGGCCCCTCTGGGGCCAACGTCCTGACTTTC. Translating gives CATSRGGGPSGANVLTF. The chain employs TRBV15 and TRBJ2-6; D possibly corresponds to TRBD1 (6 bases). CDR1 and CDR2 from the germline V gene are LNHNV and YYDKDF (reference sequence). Trimming took 1 base from V and 0 from J, leaving 10 bases between them. There are 17 residues in the CDR3.

This chain uses TRBV5-1 with TRBJ2-2; D gene unclear. Per the germline V gene, CDR1 is SGHRS and CDR2 is YFSETQ. Trimming removed 6 bases from V and 7 bases from J, with 13 bases in between. The CDR3 spans 13 residues. The CDR3 DNA is TGCGCCAGCAACGCCCGTGAGGACGGGGAGCTGTTTTTT. It translates to CASNAREDGELFF. Supplemented by reference TRBV5-1 and TRBJ2-2, the full variable domain reads KAGVTQTPRYLIKTRGQQVTLSCSPISGHRSVSWYQQTPGQGLQFLFEYFSETQRNKGNFPGRFSGRQFSNSRSEMNVSTLELGDSALYLCASNAREDGELFFGEGSRLTVL.